These 5 T cell receptor beta chains were all obtained from the same sample, sequenced in a study of cytomegalovirus exposure and HLA in healthy donors. PCR employed 60 Vbeta and 13 Jbeta primers. TCRdb's copy holds only in-frame clones and misses some; the assay was immunoSEQ multiplex PCR. The sample has 190,000 or so clones; 80% to 85% are singletons. Sequencing was done on a sample of PBMCs. The receptors originated from a man between 50 and 59 years old in good health and CMV-seronegative.

The chain combines TRBV4-3 with TRBJ1-6; possible D gene TRBD1, 5 bases. Germline assignment: CDR1 LGHNA and CDR2 YSLEER. V was shortened by 5 bases and J by 9 bases, with 14 bases between the two germline ends. The CDR3 totals 14 residues. The CDR3 protein is CASSLSGDSSPLHF. The CDR3 DNA reads TGCGCCAGCAGCTTGTCGGGCGACAGTTCACCCCTCCACTTT.

The chain joins TRBV7-2 to TRBJ2-7; 8 nucleotides line up with TRBD2. Looked up from germline, CDR1 is SGHTA and CDR2 is FQGNSA. Trimming removed 2 bases from V and 6 bases from J; junction bases left unmatched: 12. The CDR3 contains 16 residues. The CDR3 nucleotides are TGTGCCAGCAGCTTAAGTGGGACGGGAGGGCAGGGCGAGCAGTACTTC. As protein: CASSLSGTGGQGEQYF.

The V gene is TRBV2, the J gene TRBJ1-5, with D possibly matching TRBD1 (5 bases). The CDR3 is 14 amino acids. V was trimmed by 6 bases and J by 3 bases, leaving 12 bases between them. The germline V gene has CDR1 SNHLY and CDR2 FYNNEI. The CDR3, as DNA: TGTGCCAGCAGCCGAGACAGCTACAATCAGCCCCAGCATTTT. Amino acids: CASSRDSYNQPQHF.

This clone was counted between two and nine times. The V gene is TRBV6-1, the J gene TRBJ2-7; D is possibly TRBD2 (6 bases). CDR3 length: 14 residues. The germline gives CDR1 MNHNS, CDR2 SASEGT. V dropped 6 bases and J dropped 0 bases, with 12 bases sitting between them. The CDR3 nucleotides read TGTGCCAGCAGCCAACCCGGGGGCTCCTACGAGCAGTACTTC. This translates into CASSQPGGSYEQYF.

Concerning this clone: At one end the junction does not follow the germline gene, possibly because of a read error. The chain recombines TRBV7-9 with TRBJ2-2; a possible D gene is TRBD1 (5 bases). The CDR3 loop spans 16 amino acids. CDR1 is SEHNR and CDR2 is FQNEAQ in the germline V gene (reference sequence). CDR3 DNA sequence: TGTTCCAGCAGCTTAGCTAGGGGCCCTGGCACCGGGGAGCTGTTTTTT. Amino acid sequence: CSSSLARGPGTGELFF.